This TCR beta chain stems from a study of cytomegalovirus exposure and HLA in healthy donors. Germline lookup yields CDR1 MDHEN and CDR2 SYDVKM. The V end lost 5 bases, the J end lost 1 base, and 20 bases lay between the germline ends. The CDR3 contains 18 residues. Vbeta (60) and Jbeta (13) primers were used in the PCR. The method was immunoSEQ multiplex PCR; TCRdb's version includes in-frame clones alone and lacks a portion of them. The sample carries 130,000 or so clones, about 74% recorded once. As to this clone: Its antigen is still unknown.

General observations from the study: A later analysis found most CMV-associated TCR beta chains apparently HLA-restricted.

The sample consisted of PBMCs. The clonotype comes from a man aged 18 to 35 in good health and CMV-seropositive. V is TRBV28 and J is TRBJ2-2, with D possibly being TRBD1 (5 bases). This chain's CDR3 is CASSLTTTAPQNTGELFF. The CDR3 nucleotides read TGTGCCAGCAGTCTGACCACGACAGCCCCACAGAACACCGGGGAGCTGTTTTTT.